This record covers a single T cell receptor beta chain. What it binds is unknown. Produced via immunoSEQ multiplex PCR; TCRdb's table is partial and in-frame only. The sample consists of roughly 15,000 clones, over 60% of them appearing once. The sample originates from a study of CXCR4 blockade with PD-1 therapy in pancreatic cancer. Findings and caveats of the study: More frequent amino acid clones had more nucleotide rearrangements, suggesting convergent selection. Survival did not correlate with tumor clonality, which averaged about 0.14 versus 0.05.

The trim removed 7 bases at V and 2 bases at J, leaving 7 bases unmatched. The CDR3 is 14 amino acids. Germline CDR1 is MDHEN and CDR2 is SYDVKM. The receptor's source is a human donor with pancreatic ductal adenocarcinoma. The sequencing input was tumor tissue. The J gene is TRBJ2-7, the V gene TRBV28, with TRBD1 identical over 8 bases. CDR3 residues: CASTPTGVPYEQYF. The CDR3 bases are TGTGCCAGCACTCCGACAGGGGTTCCCTACGAGCAGTACTTC.